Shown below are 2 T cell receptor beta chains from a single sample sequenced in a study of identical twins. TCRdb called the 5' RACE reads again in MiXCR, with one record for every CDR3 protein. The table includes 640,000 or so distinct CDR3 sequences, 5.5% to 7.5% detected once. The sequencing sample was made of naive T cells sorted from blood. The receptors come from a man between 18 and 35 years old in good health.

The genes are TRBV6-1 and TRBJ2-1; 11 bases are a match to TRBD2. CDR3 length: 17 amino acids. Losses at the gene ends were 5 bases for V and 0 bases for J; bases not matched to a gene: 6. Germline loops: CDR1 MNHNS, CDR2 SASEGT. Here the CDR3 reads CASSTSSGRRSYNEQFF. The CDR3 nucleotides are TGTGCCAGCAGTACGTCTAGCGGGAGGCGCTCCTACAATGAGCAGTTCTTC.

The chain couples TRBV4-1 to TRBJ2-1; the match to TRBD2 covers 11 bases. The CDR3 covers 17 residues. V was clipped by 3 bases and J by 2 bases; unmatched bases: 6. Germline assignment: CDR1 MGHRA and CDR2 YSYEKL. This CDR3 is CASSHYLAGGAYNEQFF. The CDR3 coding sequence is TGCGCCAGCAGCCACTACTTAGCGGGAGGGGCCTACAATGAGCAGTTCTTC.